A single count supports the clone carrying this T cell receptor (beta chain). This CDR3 region has 13 residues. Trimming at V came to 9 bases and at J to 6 bases, leaving 6 bases not matched to a gene. The germline gives CDR1 MNHNY, CDR2 SVGAGI (reference sequence). The sample originates from a study of shared clonotypes between healthy human individuals. The data were produced by immunoSEQ multiplex PCR, yet TCRdb's version contains in-frame clones alone and is incomplete. The table lists about 2 million clones, about 95% of them singletons. Sequencing was done on a sample of naive CD4+ T cells sorted from blood. Sample subset: CD45RA+ positively selected. The chain carries TRBV6-6 and TRBJ1-3; 9 bases align to TRBD1. The clonotype was recovered from a man aged 18-30 years in good health. CDR3 sequence: CASSTGGTNTIYF. The CDR3, as DNA: TGTGCCAGTTCGACAGGGGGAACAAACACCATATATTTT.